The rows below give T cell receptor beta chains drawn from one sample of a study of a mutant IDH1 vaccine in newly diagnosed glioma. Antigens of these TCRs are unknown. The table came from immunoSEQ multiplex PCR; TCRdb's copy has only in-frame clones and leaves some out. The profile shows about 51,000 clones, over 75% of them singletons. Sample: PBMCs, taken from a glioma patient whose treatment included an IDH1 peptide vaccine. The receptors come from a woman aged 40 to 49 with glioma. CDR3s include the opening cysteine and the closing phenylalanine or tryptophan. The D gene is left open where the match is weak. Rows give clone size only sometimes, using once, few, many, or a class for an expanded clone.

V gene	J gene	D gene	clone size	CDR3 protein	CDR3 DNA
TRBV7-2	TRBJ1-1	TRBD1	-	CASSYRDSEAFF	TGTGCCAGCAGCTATAGGGACAGTGAAGCTTTCTTT
TRBV4-2	TRBJ1-1	-	-	CASSRNFRGTEAFF	TGTGCCAGCAGCCGCAACTTTAGGGGCACTGAAGCTTTCTTT
TRBV27	TRBJ2-2	-	-	CASSLIGYTGELFF	TGTGCCAGCAGTTTAATCGGGTACACCGGGGAGCTGTTTTTT
TRBV27	TRBJ2-7	-	-	CASRYAYEQYF	TGTGCCAGTAGATATGCTTACGAGCAGTACTTC
TRBV14	TRBJ1-2	-	-	CASSRAGTLYGYTF	TGTGCCAGCAGCCGCGCCGGGACACTCTATGGCTACACCTTC
TRBV10-3	TRBJ1-2	-	once	CAIKDKTNYGYTF	TGTGCCATAAAGGACAAAACTAACTATGGCTACACCTTC
TRBV27	TRBJ1-6	-	few	CASSLSSYNSPLHF	TGTGCCAGCAGTTTAAGCTCCTATAATTCACCCCTCCACTTT
TRBV11-2	TRBJ1-4	-	few	CASSYAGNEKLFF	TGTGCCAGCAGCTATGCAGGGAATGAAAAACTGTTTTTT
TRBV7-2	TRBJ1-6	-	-	CASSLAGRSSYNSPLHF	TGTGCCAGCAGCTTAGCGGGAAGGAGCTCCTATAATTCACCCCTCCACTTT
TRBV5-1	TRBJ2-7	-	-	CASREGRYEQYF	TGCGCCAGCAGGGAAGGGAGGTACGAGCAGTACTTC
TRBV29-1	TRBJ2-1	TRBD2	-	CSVEGTSGPSSYNEQFF	TGCAGCGTTGAGGGGACTAGCGGACCCAGCTCCTACAATGAGCAGTTCTTC
TRBV2	TRBJ1-5	TRBD1	once	CASSRTPGQIPAGNQPQHF	TGTGCCAGCAGTCGTACCCCGGGACAGATACCAGCTGGCAATCAGCCCCAGCATTTT
TRBV30	TRBJ1-5	TRBD1	-	CASKQGGAGNQPQHF	TGTGCCTCTAAACAGGGGGGGGCCGGCAATCAGCCCCAGCATTTT
TRBV5-1	TRBJ1-6	-	-	CASSLGVTDNSPLHF	TGCGCCAGCAGCTTGGGTGTGACCGATAATTCACCCCTCCACTTT
TRBV4-1	TRBJ2-2	-	once	CASSQPREGNTGELFF	TGCGCCAGCAGCCAACCCCGGGAAGGGAACACCGGGGAGCTGTTTTTT
TRBV6-1	TRBJ1-6	-	-	CASSEPEIAPPLHF	TGTGCCAGCAGTGAGCCCGAAATAGCGCCACCCCTCCACTTT
TRBV11-2	TRBJ2-7	-	-	CASSLVGAEQYF	TGTGCCAGCAGCTTAGTAGGGGCCGAGCAGTACTTC
TRBV5-4	TRBJ1-2	-	-	CASSAPQGAEGYTF	TGTGCCAGCAGCGCACCCCAGGGCGCCGAGGGCTACACCTTC
TRBV6-4	TRBJ1-6	TRBD1	-	CASRGQGENSPLHF	TGTGCCAGCAGGGGACAGGGTGAAAATTCACCCCTCCACTTT
TRBV5-1	TRBJ1-2	TRBD1	-	CASSHGQGAAYGYTF	TGCGCCAGCAGCCACGGACAGGGGGCGGCCTATGGCTACACCTTC
TRBV14	TRBJ2-7	TRBD1	-	CASSLGQGASEQYF	TGTGCCAGCAGCCTTGGACAGGGGGCCTCCGAGCAGTACTTC
TRBV27	TRBJ1-2	-	-	CASSRSDRRGYTF	TGTGCCAGCAGCCGATCGGACCGACGGGGCTACACCTTC
TRBV9	TRBJ2-3	-	-	CASTTSRMITDTQYF	TGTGCCAGCACCACATCCCGAATGATCACAGATACGCAGTATTTT
TRBV4-2	TRBJ2-1	TRBD2	once	CASRPAGLENEQFF	TGTGCCAGCAGGCCAGCGGGGTTGGAAAATGAGCAGTTCTTC
TRBV6-5	TRBJ1-1	TRBD1	-	CASSYGQGRTEAFF	TGTGCCAGCAGTTATGGACAGGGAAGGACTGAAGCTTTCTTT
TRBV6-1	TRBJ1-2	-	-	CASSEDSNYGYTF	TGTGCCAGCAGTGAAGACAGCAACTATGGCTACACCTTC
TRBV7-2	TRBJ2-7	TRBD2	-	CASSPEGGGAGNEQYF	TGTGCCAGCAGCCCAGAGGGCGGGGGGGCCGGAAACGAGCAGTACTTC
TRBV2	TRBJ1-1	-	-	CASRPPGHPNTEAFF	TGTGCCAGCAGACCCCCGGGACACCCTAACACTGAAGCTTTCTTT
TRBV5-6	TRBJ1-4	-	few	CASSLDRQNEKLFF	TGTGCCAGCAGCTTGGACAGGCAGAATGAAAAACTGTTTTTT
TRBV30	TRBJ1-1	-	few	CAWSLTSMSAFF	TGTGCCTGGAGTCTAACGTCCATGAGCGCTTTCTTT
TRBV6-1	TRBJ2-6	TRBD2	-	CATPRGGSGANVLTF	TGTGCCACCCCCCGGGGGGGATCTGGGGCCAACGTCCTGACTTTC